These T cell receptor beta chains were read from a single sample in a study of regulatory T cells in long-lasting Graves disease. Each CDR3 protein is one row after TCRdb ran MiXCR on the multiplex PCR reads. The data hold around 450,000 distinct CDR3 sequences, with 16% observed a single time. These data are also associated with another study on T cells in Graves' hyperthyroidism and ophthalmopathy.

Sequencing used peripheral blood mononuclear cells (PBMCs), obtained at new diagnosis, from a patient treated with antithyroid drugs. These receptors were collected from a man aged 35 to 55 with Graves disease. CDR3s include the opening cysteine and the closing phenylalanine or tryptophan. The D gene is left open where the match is weak. Only part of the rows carry a size: once, few, many, or a class if the clone is expanded.

TRBJ2-7,TRBV6-1,TRBD1,many,TGTGCCAGCAAAAACCCGGGACAGGGATCCCACGAGCAGTACTTC,CASKNPGQGSHEQYF
TRBJ2-7,TRBV5-1,TRBD2,many,TGCGCCAGCAGCTTGCGACTAGCGGGAAGAGACGAGCAGTACTTC,CASSLRLAGRDEQYF
TRBJ2-4,TRBV28,TRBD2,-,TGTGCCAGCAGTGGAGCGGGAGGGCCTACCAAAAACATTCAGTACTTC,CASSGAGGPTKNIQYF
TRBJ2-7,TRBV9,-,-,TGTGCCAGCAGCCCCTTATCAGGGCAGGGGCACGAGCAGTACTTC,CASSPLSGQGHEQYF
TRBJ2-7,TRBV11-2,TRBD1,many,TGTGCCAGCACCACCACGAGGACAGGGGGCTACGAGCAGTACTTC,CASTTTRTGGYEQYF
TRBJ2-1,TRBV20-1,-,-,TGCAGTGCTAGAGATGAGGCGGGATGGAACAATGAGCAGTTCTTC,CSARDEAGWNNEQFF
TRBJ2-5,TRBV5-1,-,few,TGCGCCAGCAGCTCCGCGCCGCAAGAGACCCAGTACTTC,CASSSAPQETQYF
TRBJ2-4,TRBV24-1,-,few,TGTGCCACCAGTGATCCGCCAGGGACCAAAAACATTCAGTACTTC,CATSDPPGTKNIQYF
TRBJ1-1,TRBV7-2,TRBD1,-,TGTGCCAGCAGCTCCGATACAGGGGGCACTGAAGCTTTCTTT,CASSSDTGGTEAFF
TRBJ1-1,TRBV5-1,TRBD1,-,TGCGCCAGCAGCTGGAGGACAGGGGCACGGGTGAGCACTGAAGCTTTCTTT,CASSWRTGARVSTEAFF
TRBJ2-3,TRBV27,TRBD2,-,TGTGCCAGCAGTAAACTAGCGGACCCAGATACGCAGTATTTT,CASSKLADPDTQYF
TRBJ2-3,TRBV7-3,TRBD1,many,TGTGCCAGCAGCTCACCCGGGACAGTGGGCACTCTCACAGATACGCAGTATTTT,CASSSPGTVGTLTDTQYF
TRBJ2-1,TRBV28,-,many,TGTGCCAGCAGGACCGGGCCCACCTACAATGAGCAGTTCTTC,CASRTGPTYNEQFF
TRBJ1-1,TRBV28,-,many,TGTGCCAGCAGTTTCGGTGACAGGAGAATGGCTTTCTTT,CASSFGDRRMAFF
TRBJ2-1,TRBV12-3/TRBV12-4,-,many,TGTGCCAGCAGTTTAGGCTCCCGGACGGCGGATAACAATGAGCAGTTCTTC,CASSLGSRTADNNEQFF
TRBJ2-3,TRBV6-1,-,many,TGTGCCAGCAGTCAGGGGCCAGATACGCAGTATTTT,CASSQGPDTQYF
TRBJ2-3,TRBV27,-,many,TGTGCCAGCAGCTTAGCCAACACAGATACGCAGTATTTT,CASSLANTDTQYF
TRBJ1-1,TRBV5-1,-,many,TGCGCCAGCAGCCCGGCTTGGACCCGCCGTCACACTGAAGCTTTCTTT,CASSPAWTRRHTEAFF
TRBJ1-5,TRBV2,TRBD1,many,TGTGCCAGCAGTGAATACGCAGGGGGCGGGTTGCAGCCCCAGCATTTT,CASSEYAGGGLQPQHF
TRBJ2-7,TRBV7-9,TRBD1,many,TGTGCCAGCAGCTTCCCTGGGGGACAGGGAGGGGCCTACGAGCAGTACTTC,CASSFPGGQGGAYEQYF
TRBJ2-3,TRBV6-4,-,-,TGTGCCAGCAGTGTACAGGGTCTCGATACGCAGTATTTT,CASSVQGLDTQYF
TRBJ2-1,TRBV6-2/TRBV6-3,-,few,TGTGCCAGCAGTTACAGGGGAGCCCCCCGGTTCTTC,CASSYRGAPRFF
TRBJ2-7,TRBV2,-,many,TGTGCCAGCAGCAGAACAGGGTGGGAATCGGATTTC,CASSRTGWESDF
TRBJ2-7,TRBV2,-,many,TGTGCCAGCGAGACAGTTTCCTACGAGCAGTACTTC,CASETVSYEQYF
TRBJ2-1,TRBV7-9,TRBD2,many,TGTGCCAGCAGACCTCAAGCGGGAGCAACCTACAATGAGCAGTTCTTC,CASRPQAGATYNEQFF
TRBJ1-2,TRBV28,TRBD1,few,TGTGCCAGCAGAAACAGGGGCTCCTTCAATGGCTACACCTTC,CASRNRGSFNGYTF
TRBJ2-5,TRBV12-3/TRBV12-4,-,-,TGTACCAGCAGTTCAGGACTCCAAGAGACCCAGTACTTC,CTSSSGLQETQYF
TRBJ2-3,TRBV7-9,TRBD2,many,TGTGCCAGCAGCCTCCTAGCGGGATCAGATACGCAGTATTTT,CASSLLAGSDTQYF
TRBJ2-1,TRBV24-1,-,few,TGTGCCACCAGCAGTAACAACCACGGGGATGAGCAGTTCTTC,CATSSNNHGDEQFF
TRBJ1-5,TRBV28,-,many,TGTGCCAGCAGTTTATGGGGCCTGGGTAGCAATCAGCCCCAGCATTTT,CASSLWGLGSNQPQHF
TRBJ2-5,TRBV6-1,-,few,TGTGCCAGCAGGACCCACGGGGCCGGAGAGACCCAGTACTTC,CASRTHGAGETQYF
TRBJ2-5,TRBV5-5,-,few,TGTGCCAGCAGCTTGGGAGGGTATTCGTACCAAGAGACCCAGTACTTC,CASSLGGYSYQETQYF
TRBJ1-5,TRBV28,TRBD1,many,TGTGCCACCCGGACAGGACCGAATCAGCCCCAGCATTTT,CATRTGPNQPQHF
TRBJ2-1,TRBV5-1,-,many,TGCGCCAGCAGCCCCTTGGCGGGAAGTACCTACAATGAGCAGTTCTTC,CASSPLAGSTYNEQFF
TRBJ1-1,TRBV5-1,TRBD1,once,TGCGCCAGCAGCCCGAGACAGGGTATGGACACTGAAGCTTTCTTT,CASSPRQGMDTEAFF
TRBJ1-1,TRBV28,-,-,TGTGCCAGCAGTCTAACGGGCGCGGGATCTGAAGCTTTCTTT,CASSLTGAGSEAFF
TRBJ2-7,TRBV28,TRBD1,many,TGTGCCAGCAGCAGTACACCCGGGACAGGAAACTACGAGCAGTACTTC,CASSSTPGTGNYEQYF
TRBJ2-5,TRBV20-1,TRBD1,-,TGCAGTGCAATCAACAGGGGAAAAGAGACCCAGTACTTC,CSAINRGKETQYF
TRBJ2-5,TRBV28,-,many,TGTGCCAGCATTCCTCGTGGCCGCGACCTATCCGGACAAGAGACCCAGTACTTC,CASIPRGRDLSGQETQYF
TRBJ2-2,TRBV18,-,few,TGTGCCAGCTCACCACCTTCGCAATACACCGGGGAGCTGTTTTTT,CASSPPSQYTGELFF
TRBJ1-5,TRBV6-2/TRBV6-3,-,few,TGTGCCAGCAGTTATGATTGGGGCGGTCAGCCCCAGCATTTT,CASSYDWGGQPQHF
TRBJ1-5,TRBV28,-,many,TGTGCCAGCAGTTCCCCGCCGCCGGGGGCTCAGCCCCAGCATTTT,CASSSPPPGAQPQHF
TRBJ2-7,TRBV7-9,-,few,TGTGCCAGCAGCCCCCGGGAGAATAACTACGAGCAGTACTTC,CASSPRENNYEQYF